This TCR beta chain was sequenced in a study of blood T cell repertoires in COVID-19. Study-wide context: Sites in the United States, Italy and Spain provided acute and convalescent COVID-19 samples. PBMCs, B-cell-depleted T cells, or T cells provided the cDNA or gDNA that made up the material.

The germline CDR1 and CDR2 sequences are MNHNS and SASEGT. Between the trimmed V and J ends, which lost 1 base and 4 bases, there was a span of 11 bases. The CDR3 runs 15 residues. Per the original methods: Estimation of nucleated cell counts was performed using reference gene primer amplification. Libraries were prepared by immunoSEQ multiplex PCR; TCRdb keeps only in-frame clonotypes and omits some of them. The V and J calls and clone size are taken from that table; D and trimming were inferred from the DNA. The profile shows more than 95,000 clones, around 84% of them singletons. The gene calls are TRBV6-1 and TRBJ2-1; D gene uncertain. The sample taken for sequencing was peripheral blood. This sequence originates from a human donor in a cohort sampled during active COVID-19. The CDR3 protein is CASSEVGTRYNEQFF. CDR3 coding DNA: TGTGCCAGCAGTGAAGTTGGTACTCGGTACAATGAGCAGTTCTTC.